The entry below gives a single T cell receptor beta chain sequence along with its context. The sample belongs to a study of shared clonotypes between healthy human individuals. The V end lost 1 base, the J end lost 1 base, and 7 bases lay between the germline ends. The V gene's germline CDR1 is KGHSH and CDR2 LQKENI. CDR3 length: 14 residues. Method: immunoSEQ multiplex PCR; TCRdb's copy keeps in-frame clones and lacks some. The profile shows 450,000 to 550,000 clones, around 74% of them singletons. The sequencing input was PBMCs. The rearrangement links TRBV18 to TRBJ1-1; D is perhaps TRBD1 (5 bases). This TCR was sampled from a middle-aged woman in good health. Some clones in this sample may be carry-over from other donors' samples. The CDR3, as DNA: TGTGCCAGCTCACCACAGGGGAAGAACACTGAAGCTTTCTTT. It yields the protein CASSPQGKNTEAFF.